This passage covers 10 T cell receptor beta chains from one sample sequenced in a study of cytomegalovirus exposure and HLA in healthy donors. The PCR ran on 60 Vbeta and 13 Jbeta primers. The data were produced by immunoSEQ multiplex PCR, yet TCRdb's version contains in-frame clones alone and is incomplete. The sample shows approximately 190,000 clones, around 82% of them seen only once. The sample consisted of PBMCs. All receptors come from a man aged 40-49 years in good health and CMV-seropositive.

The V call is TRBV6-6, the J call TRBJ2-3, with a possible D match to TRBD1 (6 bases). V lost 8 bases and J 6 bases, leaving 18 bases between the germline ends. The CDR3 covers 14 residues. Germline CDR1 MNHNY, CDR2 SVGAGI (reference sequence). CDR3 DNA: TGTGCCAGCTGTGACAGGACTCCATGGGATACGCAGTATTTT. Its translation is CASCDRTPWDTQYF.

The chain joins TRBV5-5 to TRBJ2-1; weak D call: TRBD2 (5 bases). The CDR3 runs to 17 residues. CDR1 is SGHKS and CDR2 is YYEKEE in the germline V gene (reference sequence). The V gene lost 4 bases and the J gene lost 4 bases, with 21 bases spanning the gap. In DNA form, the CDR3 reads TGTGCCAGCAGCCCTCGGGGTACAGCCCTAGGGTACAATGAGCAGTTCTTC. Translating gives CASSPRGTALGYNEQFF.

This chain links TRBV6-5 with TRBJ1-2; a weak D match, TRBD1 (5 bases). Trimming shortened V by 7 bases and J by 8 bases, and 14 bases separated the two germline ends. The CDR3 contains 12 residues. Germline CDR1 is MNHEY and CDR2 is SVGAGI. The CDR3 spells CASTGGIRGYTF. The CDR3 nucleotides read TGTGCCAGCACCGGGGGTATAAGGGGCTACACCTTC.

This rearrangement joins TRBV6-1 to TRBJ2-7; unclear D gene. CDR3 size: 11 residues. In germline, CDR1 is MNHNS, CDR2 SASEGT. V gave up 10 bases and J gave up 0 bases, with 7 bases separating them. DNA for the CDR3: TGTGCCACATCTAGCTCCTACGAGCAGTACTTC. Translation: CATSSSYEQYF.

This rearrangement joins TRBV9 to TRBJ1-2, with D possibly TRBD1 on 6 matching bases. From germline, CDR1 is SGDLS and CDR2 YYNGEE. V gave up 0 bases and J gave up 4 bases, with 10 bases separating them. The CDR3 totals 14 residues. CDR3 sequence: CASSVAGGAYGYTF. The DNA of the CDR3 is TGTGCCAGCAGCGTAGCTGGGGGGGCCTATGGCTACACCTTC.

The chain joins TRBV14 to TRBJ2-3; D is uncertain. Per the germline V gene, CDR1 is SGHDN and CDR2 is FVKESK. Trimming shortened V by 3 bases and J by 8 bases, and 12 bases separated the two germline ends. CDR3 length: 13 residues. The CDR3, as DNA: TGTGCCAGCAGCCACGCCCATCGAGGTACGCAGTATTTT. This encodes CASSHAHRGTQYF.

The rearrangement links TRBV5-1 to TRBJ1-3; TRBD1 aligns across 11 bases. V trimming: 4 bases; J trimming: 7 bases; junction bases outside the gene matches: 4. CDR1 SGHRS and CDR2 YFSETQ come from the germline V gene. CDR3 length: 14 residues. CDR3 sequence reads: CASSTGQGANTIYF. CDR3 DNA: TGCGCCAGCAGCACAGGACAGGGGGCGAACACCATATATTTT.

This sequence joins TRBV4-1 and TRBJ2-7; 14 bases map to TRBD2. Germline CDR1 and CDR2: MGHRA and YSYEKL. V gave up 4 bases and J gave up 6 bases; unmatched junction bases: 5. The CDR3 runs 15 residues. CDR3 protein: CASSRLAGGGGEQYF. CDR3 sequence (DNA): TGCGCCAGCAGCCGACTAGCGGGGGGGGGAGGCGAGCAGTACTTC.

This chain uses TRBV6-5 with TRBJ2-7; 9 nucleotides line up with TRBD1. With V trimmed by 5 bases and J by 3 bases, 8 bases remained unmatched. Germline CDR1 is MNHEY and CDR2 is SVGAGI. This CDR3 contains 15 residues. CDR3 in DNA: TGTGCCAGCAGTCCCTCCCCGGGACAGGGCTACGAGCAGTACTTC. As protein: CASSPSPGQGYEQYF.

The rearrangement uses TRBV19 and TRBJ2-3, with D possibly TRBD1 on 6 matching bases. CDR3 length: 14 amino acids. V lost 5 bases to trimming and J lost 6 bases, with 15 bases between them. Germline CDR1 is LNHDA and CDR2 is SQIVND (reference sequence). The CDR3 DNA reads as TGTGCCAGTAGTCTCTCGAACAGGGCTGATACGCAGTATTTT. Encoded protein: CASSLSNRADTQYF.